This TCR beta chain was retrieved from a study of shared clonotypes between healthy human individuals (dated by TCRdb to the early 2020s). Broadly, across the study: Three men and a couple of women, aged 18 to 49 years, made up the cohort. For each donor, CD4 naive and CD4 memory were each given three plates, CD8 naive was given two plates, and CD8 memory was given one plate. To estimate repertoire size and how much clonotype sharing occurs between individuals, the study deeply sequenced the blood TCR repertoires of several healthy adults. Libraries were prepared and TCR repertoires were sequenced by different laboratories using diverse techniques, in order to increase sequencing depth and limit assay-specific biases. Leukapheresis yielded between about 0.85 and 9 billion PBMCs per donor. Overall study results and their limits: Pairwise subsampling indicated that sequencing depth was expected to affect the degree of clonotype sharing among donors. Estimated clonotype richness was generally larger for naive than for memory subsets. Higher generation probabilities were observed for clonotypes shared by all four sorted-subset donors than for non-shared clonotypes. Incomplete sequencing was indicated by rarefaction of sorted-subset datasets, despite the large sequencing depth. Sampling was restricted to blood, and TCR repertoires in tissues likely differ from the TCR repertoires found in blood. The small number of donors limited the genetic and exposure-history diversity represented. Approximately 5% of naive CD4, roughly 3.5% of naive CD8, approximately 2.2% of memory CD4, and about 0.4% of memory CD8 clonotypes were shared across several donors.

The germline V gene encodes CDR1 MNHEY and CDR2 SMNVEV (reference sequence). Trimming removed 5 bases from V and 0 bases from J, leaving 14 bases between the germline ends. The CDR3 sequence holds 16 residues, the cysteine and phenylalanine included. CDR3 DNA is the only sequence kept; it has 48 bases, read in frame from the first base. TCR CDR3 regions were amplified from genomic DNA by multiplex PCR using the deep immunoSEQ assay. Extracted genomic DNA from each cell subset was spread evenly across all wells of several immunoSEQ 96-well plates, with each plate serving as a replicate. For sorted subsets, approximately 210 ng of genomic DNA, equivalent to some 30,000 T cell genomes, went into each replicate PCR. Purified libraries were quantified with a Qubit 3.0 fluorometer, sized on a Bioanalyzer 2100, and re-quantified with the KAPA Library Quantification kit. A separate single-read 150-cycle Illumina NextSeq 550 flow cell was used to sequence each immunoSEQ 96-well plate. In the authors' own workflow: The immunoSEQ output contained only junctional sequences without quality scores, so filtering could not match that applied to full-length reads. Sequences were annotated with PyIR, a Python wrapper for IgBLAST v1.9, using IMGT germline references to assign V/J genes and CDR3. Reads with weak V/J assignments (E-value above 1e-6), missing CDR3, stop codons, out-of-frame junctions, or ambiguous translated residues were removed. V3J clonotypes were defined as sequences sharing an identical inferred V gene, J gene, and CDR3 amino acid sequence. To compute the percentage overlap between repertoires, the number of shared unique clonotypes was divided by the size of the smaller repertoire. Three approaches were used to assess repertoire richness: RTK rarefaction, the Chao1 estimator, and Recon v2.1 estimates of unobserved clonotypes. OLGA was used to compute generation probabilities for all TCRbeta clonotypes that the gDNA method yielded from several donors. TCRdb obtained this table from immuneACCESS and retained in-frame rearrangements with V and J assigned. These tables miss some clones; where compared with another copy, unresolved V genes account for less than half of the shortfall, and the remainder is unexplained. The V and J calls and the clone size are those of that table, but D and trimming were determined from the DNA. Here the sample has roughly 2,000,000 clones; just under 95% occur a single time. Over 1.5% of the sample lies in the top ten.

In its sample, this clone was seen once. It lacks a known antigen. No clone much larger than this one lies a single base away; base qualities are absent. CD8 naive samples were CD45RO-negative cells positively selected for CCR7, giving a CD45RA+CCR7+ population that excluded TemRA cells. The donors were healthy, HIV-negative adults with no recently reported acute infections or vaccinations. All donors were Caucasian adults living in Nashville, Tennessee, USA. Blood was collected by leukapheresis, and PBMCs were isolated by Ficoll-Histopaque density gradient centrifugation and then cryopreserved in liquid nitrogen vapor phase. Purity and quantity of every magnetically sorted T cell population were checked by analytical flow cytometry. Each sorted fraction had its genomic DNA isolated and then quantified by UV absorbance on a Nanodrop 2000c.

The chain was built from TRBV27 and TRBJ2-4, with the D gene not confidently named. What was sequenced was naive CD8+ T cells from PBMCs. What the cell subset or site label conveys for this sample: CD45RA+CCR7+. The sequence was collected from a man aged 18 to 29 in good health. Some clones in this sample may be carry-over from other donors' samples. The bases read TGTGCCAGCAGTCCAATATATTGGGGAGCCAAAAACATTCAGTACTTC. Its translation reads: CASSPIYWGAKNIQYF.